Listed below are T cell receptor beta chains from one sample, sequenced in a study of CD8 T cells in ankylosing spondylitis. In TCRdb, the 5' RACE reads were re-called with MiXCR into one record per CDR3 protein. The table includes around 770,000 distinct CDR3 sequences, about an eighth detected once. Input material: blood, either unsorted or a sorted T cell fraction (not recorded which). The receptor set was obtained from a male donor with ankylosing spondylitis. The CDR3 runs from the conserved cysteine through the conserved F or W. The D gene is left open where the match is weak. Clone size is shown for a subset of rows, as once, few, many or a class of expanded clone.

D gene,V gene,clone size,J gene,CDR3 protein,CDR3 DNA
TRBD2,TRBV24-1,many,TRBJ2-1,CATGLAGGNEQFF,TGTGCCACCGGACTAGCGGGGGGCAATGAGCAGTTCTTC
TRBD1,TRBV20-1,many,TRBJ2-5,CSARGQGETQYF,TGCAGTGCTAGGGGACAGGGTGAGACCCAGTACTTC
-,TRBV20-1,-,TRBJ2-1,CSASGGIVYNEQFF,TGCAGTGCTAGCGGCGGGATCGTCTACAATGAGCAGTTCTTC
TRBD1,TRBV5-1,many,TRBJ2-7,CASSLVLQGAREQYF,TGCGCCAGCAGCTTGGTATTACAGGGGGCTCGGGAGCAGTACTTC
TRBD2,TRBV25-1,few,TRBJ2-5,CASSGSGVETQYF,TGTGCCAGCAGTGGAAGCGGGGTGGAGACCCAGTACTTC
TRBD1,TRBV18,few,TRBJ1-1,CASSPRDSENMNTEAFF,TGTGCCAGCTCACCACGGGACAGTGAGAACATGAACACTGAAGCTTTCTTT
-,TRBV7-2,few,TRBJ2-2,CASSLIGLGSGELFF,TGTGCCAGCAGCTTAATCGGGCTGGGGAGCGGGGAGCTGTTTTTT
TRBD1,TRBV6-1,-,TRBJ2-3,CASSVTQTGGTDTQYF,TGTGCCAGCAGTGTTACCCAGACAGGGGGCACAGATACGCAGTATTTT
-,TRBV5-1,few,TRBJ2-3,CASSLAIGLTIDTQYF,TGCGCCAGCAGCTTGGCTATAGGCCTTACGATAGATACGCAGTATTTT
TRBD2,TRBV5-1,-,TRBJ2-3,CASSLLAELTDTQYF,TGCGCCAGCAGCTTACTAGCGGAGCTCACAGATACGCAGTATTTT
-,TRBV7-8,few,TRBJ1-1,CASSPRTVSAFF,TGTGCCAGCAGCCCCCGGACAGTTAGTGCTTTCTTT
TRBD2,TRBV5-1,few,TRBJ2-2,CASSGRELNTGELFF,TGCGCCAGTAGCGGGAGGGAACTCAACACCGGGGAGCTGTTTTTT
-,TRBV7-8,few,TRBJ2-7,CASSFQVTTYEQYF,TGTGCCAGCAGCTTCCAGGTGACTACCTACGAGCAGTACTTC
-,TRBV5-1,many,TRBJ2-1,CASSLIAGGGSLNEQFF,TGCGCCAGCAGCTTGATAGCAGGTGGGGGTTCGCTTAATGAGCAGTTCTTC
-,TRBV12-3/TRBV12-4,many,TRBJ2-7,CASSFKGLVSRYEQYF,TGTGCCAGCAGTTTTAAAGGACTTGTCTCTCGGTACGAGCAGTACTTC
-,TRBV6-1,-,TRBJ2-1,CASSHWDRREEFF,TGTGCCAGCAGTCATTGGGACCGACGCGAGGAGTTCTTC
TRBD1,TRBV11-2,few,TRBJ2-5,CASRRPGTGGKTQYF,TGTGCCAGCAGGCGACCCGGGACAGGGGGGAAGACCCAGTACTTC
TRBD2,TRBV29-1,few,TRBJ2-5,CSAETSGNQETQYF,TGCAGCGCTGAGACTAGCGGGAACCAAGAGACCCAGTACTTC
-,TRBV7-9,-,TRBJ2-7,CASSWRDNYEQYF,TGTGCCAGCAGCTGGCGGGATAACTACGAGCAGTACTTC
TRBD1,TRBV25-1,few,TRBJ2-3,CASSEGQLRPDTQYF,TGTGCCAGCAGTGAGGGACAGCTAAGGCCCGATACGCAGTATTTT
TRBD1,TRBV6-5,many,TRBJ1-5,CASSYSHPGQGDQPQHF,TGTGCCAGCAGTTACTCGCACCCCGGACAGGGGGATCAGCCCCAGCATTTT
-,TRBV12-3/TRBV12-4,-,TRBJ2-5,CASSIHSEQETQYF,TGTGCCAGCAGTATCCATAGCGAACAAGAGACCCAGTACTTC
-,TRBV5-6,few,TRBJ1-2,CASSFAWGYTF,TGTGCCAGCAGCTTTGCATGGGGCTACACCTTC
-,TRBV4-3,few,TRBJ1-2,CASSQASRGGYGYTF,TGCGCCAGCAGCCAAGCGAGCAGGGGTGGCTATGGCTACACCTTC
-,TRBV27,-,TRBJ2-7,CASKNSGDTYEQYF,TGTGCCAGCAAAAACTCGGGGGACACCTACGAGCAGTACTTC
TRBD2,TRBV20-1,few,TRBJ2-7,CLAGGSYEQYF,TGCTTAGCGGGAGGGTCCTACGAGCAGTACTTC
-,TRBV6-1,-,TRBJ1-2,CASRKDGYTF,TGTGCCAGCAGGAAAGATGGCTACACCTTC
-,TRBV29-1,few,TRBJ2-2,CSAGEGTGELFF,TGCAGCGCCGGGGAAGGAACCGGGGAGCTGTTTTTT
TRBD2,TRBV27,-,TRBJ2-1,CASSLILAGGHEQFF,TGTGCCAGCAGTTTAATACTAGCGGGAGGACATGAGCAGTTCTTC
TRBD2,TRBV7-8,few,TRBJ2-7,CASSLSREGKYEQYF,TGTGCCAGCAGCTTATCGCGGGAGGGCAAGTACGAGCAGTACTTC
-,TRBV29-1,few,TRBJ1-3,CSASTATGNTIYF,TGCAGCGCCTCGACGGCCACTGGAAACACCATATATTTT
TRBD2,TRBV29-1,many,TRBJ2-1,CSVEPSGSDNEQFF,TGCAGCGTTGAACCTAGCGGGAGCGACAATGAGCAGTTCTTC
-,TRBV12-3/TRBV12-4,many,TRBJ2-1,CASSLRQGYNEQFF,TGTGCCAGCAGTTTAAGGCAGGGTTACAATGAGCAGTTCTTC
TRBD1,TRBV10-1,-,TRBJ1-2,CASSETGGGYGYTF,TGCGCCAGCAGTGAGACAGGGGGCGGCTATGGCTACACCTTC
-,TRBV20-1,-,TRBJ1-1,CSAIFPGRNTEAFF,TGCAGTGCTATCTTCCCCGGGAGGAACACTGAAGCTTTCTTT